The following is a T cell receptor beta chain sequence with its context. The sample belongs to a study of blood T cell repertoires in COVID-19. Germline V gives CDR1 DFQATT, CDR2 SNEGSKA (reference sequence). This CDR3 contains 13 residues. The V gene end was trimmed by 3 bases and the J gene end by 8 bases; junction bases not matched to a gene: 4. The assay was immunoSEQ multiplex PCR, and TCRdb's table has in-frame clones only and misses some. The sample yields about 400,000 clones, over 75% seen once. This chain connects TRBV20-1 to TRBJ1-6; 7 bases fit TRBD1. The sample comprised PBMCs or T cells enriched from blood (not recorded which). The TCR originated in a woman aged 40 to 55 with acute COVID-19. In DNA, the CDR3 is TGCAGTGCTAGTCAAACAGGGGATTCACCCCTCCACTTT. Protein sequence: CSASQTGDSPLHF.